The 3 T cell receptor beta chains reported below all come from one sample, sequenced in a study of cytomegalovirus exposure and HLA in healthy donors. PCR employed 60 Vbeta and 13 Jbeta primers. Clones were read by immunoSEQ multiplex PCR, and TCRdb kept only the in-frame ones, dropping some. Of 120,000 to 150,000 clones listed, roughly 80% are singletons. Sequencing was done on a sample of PBMCs. These receptors were obtained from a woman aged 40-49 years in good health and CMV-seropositive.

V gene TRBV10-3 combines with J gene TRBJ2-7, with 10 bases that match TRBD1. Trimming took 6 bases from V and 5 from J; bases not matched to a gene: 7. This CDR3 has 14 residues. Germline V gene sequence: CDR1 ENHRY, CDR2 SYGVKD. The CDR3 loop is CAIRPRDRGHEQYF. CDR3 coding DNA: TGTGCCATCAGGCCCCGGGACAGGGGTCACGAGCAGTACTTC.

The chain is built from TRBV19 and TRBJ2-1; TRBD2 matches 8 bases. Trimming cost V 3 bases and J 4 bases; bases outside gene matches: 5. The CDR3 consists of 15 residues. The V gene's germline CDR1 is LNHDA and CDR2 SQIVND (reference sequence). CDR3 in DNA: TGTGCCAGTAGTATCACTAGCGGAACGTACAATGAGCAGTTCTTC. Encoded protein: CASSITSGTYNEQFF.

The chain recombines TRBV9 with TRBJ1-2; 11 bases align to TRBD1. Germline loops: CDR1 SGDLS, CDR2 YYNGEE. The CDR3 consists of 14 residues. After removal of 3 bases from V and 6 bases from J, the junction contained 4 bases not matched to a gene. The CDR3 nucleotides read TGTGCCAGCAGCGCCGGACAGGGGGCCGATGGCTACACCTTC. This sequence encodes CASSAGQGADGYTF.